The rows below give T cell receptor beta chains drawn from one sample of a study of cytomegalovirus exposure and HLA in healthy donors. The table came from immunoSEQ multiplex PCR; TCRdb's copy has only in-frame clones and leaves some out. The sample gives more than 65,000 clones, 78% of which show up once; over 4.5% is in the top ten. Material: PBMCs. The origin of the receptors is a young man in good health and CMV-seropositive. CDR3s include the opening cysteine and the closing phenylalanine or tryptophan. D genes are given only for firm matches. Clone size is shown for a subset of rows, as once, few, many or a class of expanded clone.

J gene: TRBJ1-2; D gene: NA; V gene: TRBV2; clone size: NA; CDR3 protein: CASSGAGTF; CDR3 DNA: TGTGCCAGCAGTGGGGCTGGGACCTTC
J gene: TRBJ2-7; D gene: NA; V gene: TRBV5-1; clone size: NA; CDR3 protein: CASSFRGASYEQYF; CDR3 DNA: TGCGCCAGCAGCTTTCGTGGGGCTTCCTACGAGCAGTACTTC
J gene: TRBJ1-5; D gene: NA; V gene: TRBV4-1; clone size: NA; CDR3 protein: CASSRTELGGNQPQHF; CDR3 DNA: TGCGCCAGCAGCCGGACGGAGTTAGGGGGCAATCAGCCCCAGCATTTT
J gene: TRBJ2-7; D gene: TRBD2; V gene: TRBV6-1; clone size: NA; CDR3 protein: CASIKRGGTYEQYF; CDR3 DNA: TGTGCCAGCATCAAGCGGGGGGGAACCTACGAGCAGTACTTC
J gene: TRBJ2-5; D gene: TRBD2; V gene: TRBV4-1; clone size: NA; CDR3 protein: CASSRVMRASGSEETQYF; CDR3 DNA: TGCGCCAGCAGCCGGGTTATGCGAGCTAGCGGGAGTGAGGAGACCCAGTACTTC
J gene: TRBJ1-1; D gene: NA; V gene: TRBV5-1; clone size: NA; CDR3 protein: CASTRFPGGTEAFF; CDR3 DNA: TGCGCCAGCACGAGGTTCCCGGGAGGCACTGAAGCTTTCTTT
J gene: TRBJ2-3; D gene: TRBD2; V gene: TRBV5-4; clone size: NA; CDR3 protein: CASSRTSGGARDTQYF; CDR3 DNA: TGTGCCAGCAGCCGGACTAGCGGTGGGGCGAGGGATACGCAGTATTTT
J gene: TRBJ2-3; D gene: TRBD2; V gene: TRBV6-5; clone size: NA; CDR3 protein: CASSYFPSGSGTQYF; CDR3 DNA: TGTGCCAGCAGTTACTTTCCTAGCGGGAGTGGTACGCAGTATTTT
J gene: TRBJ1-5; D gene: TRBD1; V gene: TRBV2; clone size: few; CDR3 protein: CASSGDRNSNQPQHF; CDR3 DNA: TGTGCCAGCAGTGGGGACAGGAATAGCAATCAGCCCCAGCATTTT
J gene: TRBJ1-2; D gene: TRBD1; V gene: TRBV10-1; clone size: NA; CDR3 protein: CASSESGTEGYTF; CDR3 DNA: TGCGCCAGCAGTGAGTCGGGGACAGAGGGCTACACCTTC
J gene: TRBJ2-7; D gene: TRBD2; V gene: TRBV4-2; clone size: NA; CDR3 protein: CASSPSGAPYEQYF; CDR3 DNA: TGTGCCAGCAGCCCTAGCGGGGCACCCTACGAGCAGTACTTC
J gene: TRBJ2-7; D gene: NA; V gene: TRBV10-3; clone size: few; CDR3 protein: CASSQEVKHEQYF; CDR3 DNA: TGTGCCAGCAGCCAGGAAGTTAAACACGAGCAGTACTTC
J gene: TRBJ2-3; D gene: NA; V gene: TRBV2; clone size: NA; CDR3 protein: CASRERGDTQYF; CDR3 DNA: TGTGCCAGCAGGGAGAGAGGGGATACGCAGTATTTT
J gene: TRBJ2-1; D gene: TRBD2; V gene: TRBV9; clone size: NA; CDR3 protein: CASSVGGSGSREQFF; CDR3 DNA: TGTGCCAGCAGCGTAGGGGGTAGCGGGAGTCGAGAGCAGTTCTTC
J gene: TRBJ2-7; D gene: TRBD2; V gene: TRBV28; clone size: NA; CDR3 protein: CASGPSGYEQYF; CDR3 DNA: TGTGCCAGCGGACCTAGCGGCTACGAGCAGTACTTC
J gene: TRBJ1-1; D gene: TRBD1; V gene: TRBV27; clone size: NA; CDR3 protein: CLSKGAPGGTEAFF; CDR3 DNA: TGTCTTAGCAAGGGGGCTCCAGGAGGAACTGAAGCTTTCTTT
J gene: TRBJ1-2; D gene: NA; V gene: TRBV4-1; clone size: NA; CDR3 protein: CASSPPAGADGYTF; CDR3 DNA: TGCGCCAGCAGCCCCCCGGCAGGGGCGGATGGCTACACCTTC
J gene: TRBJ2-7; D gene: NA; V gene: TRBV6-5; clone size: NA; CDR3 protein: CASSSAGTASYEQYF; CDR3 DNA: TGTGCCAGCAGTTCCGCCGGGACTGCTTCCTACGAGCAGTACTTC
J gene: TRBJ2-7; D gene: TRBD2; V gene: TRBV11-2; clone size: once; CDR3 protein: CASSRRTSGSYEQYF; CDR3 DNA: TGTGCCAGCAGCAGGAGGACTAGCGGTTCCTACGAGCAGTACTTC
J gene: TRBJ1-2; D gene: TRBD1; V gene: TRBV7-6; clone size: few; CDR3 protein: CASSLEGAGGYTF; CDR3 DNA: TGTGCCAGCAGCTTAGAGGGGGCAGGTGGCTACACCTTC
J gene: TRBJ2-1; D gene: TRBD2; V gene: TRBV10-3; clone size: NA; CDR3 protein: CAITQGPGLAGRGPYNEQFF; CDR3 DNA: TGTGCCATCACCCAAGGTCCGGGACTAGCGGGACGCGGACCTTACAATGAGCAGTTCTTC
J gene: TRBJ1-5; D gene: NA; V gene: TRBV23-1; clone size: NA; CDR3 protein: CASSQLMEQPQHF; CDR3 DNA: TGCGCCAGCAGTCAACTTATGGAGCAGCCCCAGCATTTT
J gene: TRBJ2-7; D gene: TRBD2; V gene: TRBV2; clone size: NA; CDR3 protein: CASTPSPAGGGEQYF; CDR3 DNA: TGTGCCAGCACCCCATCCCCAGCGGGAGGGGGAGAGCAGTACTTC
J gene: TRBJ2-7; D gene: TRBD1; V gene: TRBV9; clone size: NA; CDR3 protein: CASSARGDRGREQYF; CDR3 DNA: TGTGCCAGCAGCGCCCGGGGTGACAGGGGGCGCGAGCAGTACTTC
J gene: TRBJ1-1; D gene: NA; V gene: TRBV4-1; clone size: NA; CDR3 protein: CASSQDLTGRTTEAFF; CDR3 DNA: TGCGCCAGCAGCCAAGATCTTACAGGCCGAACCACTGAAGCTTTCTTT
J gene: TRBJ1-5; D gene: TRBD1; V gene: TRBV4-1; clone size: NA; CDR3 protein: CASSQVPGGDQPQHF; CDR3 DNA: TGCGCCAGCAGCCAAGTGCCAGGGGGTGATCAGCCCCAGCATTTT
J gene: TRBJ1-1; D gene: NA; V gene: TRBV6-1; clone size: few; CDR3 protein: CASSAGAGREAEAFF; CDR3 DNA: TGTGCCAGCAGTGCAGGGGCAGGAAGAGAGGCTGAAGCTTTCTTT
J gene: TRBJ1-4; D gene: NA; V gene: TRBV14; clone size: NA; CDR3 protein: CASSQTTALAGQKLFF; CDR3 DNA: TGTGCCAGCAGCCAAACTACGGCGTTAGCGGGGCAAAAACTGTTTTTT
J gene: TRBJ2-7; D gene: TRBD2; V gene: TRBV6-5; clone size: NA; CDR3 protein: CASSLGLAGNYEQYF; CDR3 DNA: TGTGCCAGCAGTTTGGGACTAGCGGGAAACTACGAGCAGTACTTC
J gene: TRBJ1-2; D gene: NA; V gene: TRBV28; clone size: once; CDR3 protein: CASSFEASASGYTF; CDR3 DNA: TGTGCCAGCAGTTTTGAAGCCAGCGCGAGCGGCTACACCTTC
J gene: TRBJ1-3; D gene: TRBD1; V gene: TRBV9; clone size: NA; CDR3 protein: CASSVGQAGNTIYF; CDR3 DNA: TGTGCCAGCAGCGTGGGACAGGCTGGAAACACCATATATTTT
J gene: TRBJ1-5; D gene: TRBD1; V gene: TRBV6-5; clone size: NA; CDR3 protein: CASSADRGSNQPQHF; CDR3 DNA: TGTGCCAGCAGTGCGGACAGGGGAAGCAATCAGCCCCAGCATTTT
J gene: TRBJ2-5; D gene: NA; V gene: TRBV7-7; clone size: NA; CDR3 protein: CASGGGSTSQETQYF; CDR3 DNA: TGTGCTAGCGGTGGGGGCTCAACCTCACAAGAGACCCAGTACTTC
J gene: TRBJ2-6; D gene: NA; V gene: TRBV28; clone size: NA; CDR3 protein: CASSPGRANVLTF; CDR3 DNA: TGTGCCAGCAGCCCGGGTCGGGCCAACGTCCTGACTTTC
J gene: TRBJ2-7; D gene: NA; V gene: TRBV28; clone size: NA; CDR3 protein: CASEQGGFYEQYF; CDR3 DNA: TGTGCCAGCGAGCAGGGTGGTTTCTACGAGCAGTACTTC
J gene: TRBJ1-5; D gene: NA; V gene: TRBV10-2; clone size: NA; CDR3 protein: CASSESRAYSNQPQHF; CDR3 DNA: TGCGCCAGCAGTGAGTCCAGGGCCTATAGCAATCAGCCCCAGCATTTT
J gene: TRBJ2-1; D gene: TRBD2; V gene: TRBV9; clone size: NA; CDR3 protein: CASKKGTSGMGEQFF; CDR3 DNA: TGTGCCAGCAAGAAAGGGACTAGCGGGATGGGTGAGCAGTTCTTC
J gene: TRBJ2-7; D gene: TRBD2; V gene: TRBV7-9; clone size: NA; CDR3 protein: CASRPRLAGDGEQYF; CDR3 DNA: TGTGCCAGCAGGCCTAGACTAGCGGGAGACGGCGAGCAGTACTTC
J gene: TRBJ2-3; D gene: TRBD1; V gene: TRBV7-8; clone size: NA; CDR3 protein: CASSLLDWTGASTDTQYF; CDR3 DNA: TGTGCCAGCAGCTTACTTGATTGGACAGGGGCTAGCACAGATACGCAGTATTTT
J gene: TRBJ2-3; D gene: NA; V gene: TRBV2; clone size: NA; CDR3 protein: CASRASDTQYF; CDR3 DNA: TGTGCCAGCAGAGCTTCAGATACGCAGTATTTT
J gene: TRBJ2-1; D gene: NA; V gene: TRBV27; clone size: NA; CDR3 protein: CASSSPSNEQFF; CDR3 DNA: TGTGCCAGCAGTTCCCCTTCCAATGAGCAGTTCTTC
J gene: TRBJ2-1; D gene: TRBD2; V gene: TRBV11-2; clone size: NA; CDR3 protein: CASSLGLAGGGNEQFF; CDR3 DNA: TGTGCCAGCAGCTTAGGGCTAGCGGGAGGCGGAAATGAGCAGTTCTTC
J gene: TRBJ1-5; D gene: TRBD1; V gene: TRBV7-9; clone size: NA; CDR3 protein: CASSLGWDRDQPQHF; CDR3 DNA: TGTGCCAGCAGCTTAGGATGGGACAGGGATCAGCCCCAGCATTTT
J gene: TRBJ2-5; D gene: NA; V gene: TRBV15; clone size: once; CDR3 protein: CATSTGLETQYF; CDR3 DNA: TGTGCCACCAGCACGGGATTGGAGACCCAGTACTTC
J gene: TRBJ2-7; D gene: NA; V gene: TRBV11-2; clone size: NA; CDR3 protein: CASSGYRDRSYEQYF; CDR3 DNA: TGTGCCAGCAGCGGCTACAGGGACCGCTCCTACGAGCAGTACTTC
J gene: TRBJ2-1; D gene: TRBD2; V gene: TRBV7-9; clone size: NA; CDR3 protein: CASSGRRTSDYEQFF; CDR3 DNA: TGTGCCAGCAGCGGGCGGAGGACTAGCGATTATGAGCAGTTCTTC